Presented here are 8 T cell receptor beta chains from one specimen sequenced in a study of cytomegalovirus exposure and HLA in healthy donors. Amplification used 60 Vbeta primers and 13 Jbeta primers. TCRdb's copy holds only in-frame clones and misses some; the assay was immunoSEQ multiplex PCR. The data contain fewer than 200,000 clones, roughly 71% of them singletons. Sample: PBMCs. The receptors originated from a male donor in good health and CMV-seropositive.

This chain uses TRBV30 with TRBJ1-5; TRBD1 matches at 7 bases. The CDR3 contains 22 residues. Germline assignment: CDR1 GTSNPN and CDR2 SVGIG (reference sequence). Trimming took 0 bases from V and 3 from J; bases not matched to a gene: 26. CDR3 DNA: TGTGCCTGGAGTGTACATCAAGAGGTTCCACGGGACAGCCAAATATACAATCAGCCCCAGCATTTT. Its protein product is CAWSVHQEVPRDSQIYNQPQHF. The full variable domain, with the rest looked up from reference TRBV30 and TRBJ1-5, is SQTIHQWPATLVQPVGSPLSLECTVEGTSNPNLYWYRQAAGRGLQLLFYSVGIGQISSEVPQNLSASRPQDRQFILSSKKLLLSDSGFYLCAWSVHQEVPRDSQIYNQPQHFGDGTRLSIL.

The chain joins TRBV18 to TRBJ2-7; the D gene is possibly TRBD2 (5 bases). This CDR3 is 13 amino acids long. Germline V gene data show CDR1 as KGHSH and CDR2 as LQKENI. Trimming cost V 6 bases and J 6 bases, with 15 bases left between them. Here the CDR3 reads CASSRTASGEQYF. The CDR3 nucleotides read TGTGCCAGCTCCCGGACTGCCTCGGGCGAGCAGTACTTC. Variable domain in full (rest from reference TRBV18 and TRBJ2-7): NAGVMQNPRHLVRRRGQEARLRCSPMKGHSHVYWYRQLPEEGLKFMVYLQKENIIDESGMPKERFSAEFPKEGPSILRIQQVVRGDSAAYFCASSRTASGEQYFGPGTRLTVT.

The chain has TRBV5-1 and TRBJ2-2; 7 bases agree with TRBD1. The V and J ends lost 0 bases and 7 bases, in that order; junction bases with no gene match: 9. CDR1 is SGHRS, CDR2 YFSETQ, per germline. The CDR3 runs to 16 residues. CDR3 DNA: TGCGCCAGCAGCTTGGGGACAGGAGTTTTCGGCGGGGAGCTGTTTTTT. This gives the protein CASSLGTGVFGGELFF.

J is TRBJ2-7 and V is TRBV5-1; 7 bases are shared with TRBD1. CDR1 and CDR2 (germline): SGHRS, YFSETQ. The CDR3 loop spans 15 amino acids. J gave up 2 bases and V 4 bases, and 9 bases lay outside the gene matches. For the CDR3, the DNA is TGCGCCAGCAGCCCATTTCAGGACAGGACCTACGAGCAGTACTTC. Residues: CASSPFQDRTYEQYF.

The rearrangement uses TRBV2 and TRBJ1-6, with D possibly being TRBD1 (5 bases). Trimming shortened V by 10 bases and J by 14 bases, and 27 bases separated the two germline ends. CDR1 and CDR2 from the germline V gene are SNHLY and FYNNEI. The CDR3 is 15 residues long. This chain's CDR3 is CATSVGPPGKITLHF. The DNA of the CDR3 is TGTGCCACTAGCGTAGGGCCTCCAGGGAAGATAACCCTCCACTTT.

The chain uses TRBV6-1 and TRBJ2-5, with 8 positions matching TRBD1. The CDR3 is 17 residues long. V shed 0 bases and J 4 bases; nucleotides not matched to a gene: 10. The germline gives CDR1 MNHNS, CDR2 SASEGT. This chain's CDR3 is CASSEAIGGQGAETQYF. DNA of the CDR3: TGTGCCAGCAGTGAAGCGATAGGCGGGCAGGGGGCAGAGACCCAGTACTTC.

The J gene is TRBJ1-1, the V gene TRBV19, with 9 nucleotides matching TRBD1. Germline CDR1 reads LNHDA; CDR2 reads SQIVND (reference sequence). The CDR3 totals 17 residues. Germline trimming cut 7 bases from V and 6 bases from J; bases unmatched to any gene: 18. The CDR3 DNA sequence: TGTGCCAGTACCTTACAGTGGGACAGGGAACTCGGGGCTGAAGCTTTCTTT. Its translation: CASTLQWDRELGAEAFF.

To note about this clone: At the DNA level, this CDR3 is encoded by other sequences in the same sample as well. V is TRBV28 and J is TRBJ1-5; D may be TRBD1 (6 bases). The V gene lost 2 bases and the J gene lost 9 bases, with 23 bases spanning the gap. Germline CDR1 and CDR2: MDHEN and SYDVKM. The CDR3 length is 17 residues. The CDR3 coding sequence is TGTGCCAGCAGTTTACCAAAACCAACAGGGTCGGAGTGGCCCCAGCATTTT. This sequence encodes CASSLPKPTGSEWPQHF.